In this sample, the clone carrying this T cell receptor (beta chain) turned up once. With 0 bases clipped from V and 3 bases from J, the junction kept 6 bases outside the gene matches. Germline V CDR1 and CDR2: SGHAT, FQNNGV. This CDR3 has 16 residues. The data were produced by immunoSEQ multiplex PCR, yet TCRdb's version contains in-frame clones alone and is incomplete. This sample yields under 150,000 clones, of which less than 90% are seen a single time; roughly 6.2% belongs to the top ten. The data derive from a study of blood T cell repertoires in COVID-19. Study background: Sources were T cells, B-cell-depleted T cells, or PBMCs; the material itself was cDNA or gDNA.

Participants were aged about 18 to 89 years from around 26 US areas. Cohorts were determined from participant-reported clinical history. Exposed participants came across a COVID-19 case within 2 weeks before study entry. The clonotype originates from a woman in her forties or fifties who had been exposed to COVID-19. Sequenced material: PBMCs or T cells enriched from blood (not recorded which). The V call is TRBV11-2, the J call TRBJ2-3; TRBD1 agrees at 7 bases. CDR3 in amino acids: CASSLDSFRGTDTQYF. In nucleotides, the CDR3 is TGTGCCAGCAGCTTAGATAGTTTCAGGGGGACAGATACGCAGTATTTT.